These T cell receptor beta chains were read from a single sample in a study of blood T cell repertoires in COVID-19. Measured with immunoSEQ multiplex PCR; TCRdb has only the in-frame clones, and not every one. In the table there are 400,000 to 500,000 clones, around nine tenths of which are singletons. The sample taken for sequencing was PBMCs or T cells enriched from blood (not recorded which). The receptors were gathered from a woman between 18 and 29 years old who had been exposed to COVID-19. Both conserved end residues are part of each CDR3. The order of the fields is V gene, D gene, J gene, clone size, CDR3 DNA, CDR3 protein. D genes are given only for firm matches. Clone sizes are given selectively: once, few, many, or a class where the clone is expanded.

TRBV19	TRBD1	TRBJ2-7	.	TGTGCCAGTAGCGGGTTCGGGACAGAAAACTACGAGCAGTACTTC	CASSGFGTENYEQYF
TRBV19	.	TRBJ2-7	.	TGTGCCAGTACCGCGGGGACGACCGCCAGACCCTACGAGCAGTACTTC	CASTAGTTARPYEQYF
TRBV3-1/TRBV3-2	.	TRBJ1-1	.	TGTGCCAGCAGCCAAATGACGGACATGAACACTGAAGCTTTCTTT	CASSQMTDMNTEAFF
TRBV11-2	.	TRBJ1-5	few	TGTGCCAGCAGCCCTAGGAGAGGGGGTCAGCCCCAGCATTTT	CASSPRRGGQPQHF
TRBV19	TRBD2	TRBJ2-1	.	TGTGCCAGTGATACCGGGACTAGCGGGAGGAATGAGCAGTTCTTC	CASDTGTSGRNEQFF
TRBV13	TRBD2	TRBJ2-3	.	TGTGCCAGCAGCTTAGGCCTAGCGGGAGGGGGGAGCACAGATCCGCAGTATTTT	CASSLGLAGGGSTDPQYF
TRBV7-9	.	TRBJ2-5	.	TGTGCCAGCAGCTCAGGGCTCGGAACTAGCAGCCAAGAGACCCAGTACTTC	CASSSGLGTSSQETQYF
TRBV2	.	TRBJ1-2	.	TGTGCCAGCAGTGAGGAGTTCGGGGGCTACACCTTC	CASSEEFGGYTF
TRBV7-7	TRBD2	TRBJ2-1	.	TGTGCCAGCAGCCCCGTCGGGACTAGCGGGTACAATGAGCAGTTCTTC	CASSPVGTSGYNEQFF
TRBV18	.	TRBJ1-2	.	TGTGCCAGCTCACCACTGTCCCAGAACTATGGCTACACCTTC	CASSPLSQNYGYTF
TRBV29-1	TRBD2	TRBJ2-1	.	TGCAGCGTCATTCCCGGACTAGATGAGCAGTTCTTC	CSVIPGLDEQFF
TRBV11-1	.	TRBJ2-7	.	TGTGCCAGCAGCTTGGACAGCTACGAGCAGTACTTC	CASSLDSYEQYF
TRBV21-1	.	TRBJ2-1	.	TGTGCCAGCAGCAAAAACGGGACTAGCGGCAATGAGCAGTTCTTC	CASSKNGTSGNEQFF
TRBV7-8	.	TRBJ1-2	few	TGTGCCAGCAGCCCTTATGGAGCAAACTATGGCTACACCTTC	CASSPYGANYGYTF
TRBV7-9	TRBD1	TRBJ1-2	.	TGTGCCAGCAGCTTAAGACAGGGTAACTATGGCTACACCTTC	CASSLRQGNYGYTF
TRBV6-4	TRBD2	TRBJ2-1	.	TGTGCCAACTTCCCCCGCGCGGGGGGGGCTGGAGGCAATGAGCAGTTCTTC	CANFPRAGGAGGNEQFF
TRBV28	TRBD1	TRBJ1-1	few	TGTGCCAGCAGGGAACAGGGGGCGGGTGAAGCTTTCTTT	CASREQGAGEAFF
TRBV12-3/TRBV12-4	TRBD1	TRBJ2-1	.	TGTGCCTCCGACAGGGGCGTCGAAAATGAGCAGTTCTTC	CASDRGVENEQFF
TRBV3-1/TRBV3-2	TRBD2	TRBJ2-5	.	TGTGCCAGCAGCCAAGGACTAGCGGGGGTCGACCAAGAGACCCAGTACTTC	CASSQGLAGVDQETQYF
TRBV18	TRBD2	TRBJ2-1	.	TGTGCCAGCTCACCAGGAAGCGGGGTAGGCAATGAGCAGTTCTTC	CASSPGSGVGNEQFF
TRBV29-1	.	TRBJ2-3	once	TGCAGCGTTGGAGGGGAAGGGGGGGTCGCAGATACGCAGTATTTT	CSVGGEGGVADTQYF
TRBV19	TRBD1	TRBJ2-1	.	TGTGCCAGTAGTATCAAGGGGGCTGGTTTGGACAATGAGCAGTTCTTC	CASSIKGAGLDNEQFF
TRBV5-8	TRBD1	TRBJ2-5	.	TGTGCCAGCAGTGCCGGGACAGGGGTTTGGACCCAGTACTTC	CASSAGTGVWTQYF
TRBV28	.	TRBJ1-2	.	TGTGCCAGCAGAACGCGGACGGGAGGCGGCGGCTACACCTTC	CASRTRTGGGGYTF
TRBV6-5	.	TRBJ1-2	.	TGTGCCAGCAGTTACGGGACACGTTATGGCTACACCTTC	CASSYGTRYGYTF
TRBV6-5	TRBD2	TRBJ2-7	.	TGTGCCAGCAGAGGACTAGCAGGTCGGCAGTACTTC	CASRGLAGRQYF
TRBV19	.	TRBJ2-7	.	TGTGCCAGTAGTCCGGGCCCAGGGGGGACCGGGCAGTACTTC	CASSPGPGGTGQYF
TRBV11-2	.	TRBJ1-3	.	TGTGCCAGCAGCTTAGGGGCCGCGACAAGCTCTGGAAACACCATATATTTT	CASSLGAATSSGNTIYF
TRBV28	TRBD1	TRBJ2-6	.	TGTGCCACCAAGACTCGACAGGGGGGAACCTTCTCTGGGGCCAACGTCCTGACTTTC	CATKTRQGGTFSGANVLTF
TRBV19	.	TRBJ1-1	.	TGTGCCAGTAGTAATCAGGGACTGAACGCTGAAGCTTTCTTT	CASSNQGLNAEAFF
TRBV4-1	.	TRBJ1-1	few	TGCGCCAGCAGCCAAGAGAGGCAGGGAGGAGTCGGGGCTGAAGCTTTCTTT	CASSQERQGGVGAEAFF
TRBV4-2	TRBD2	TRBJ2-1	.	TGTGCCAGCAGCCAAGGGCTGGCGGGAGGGCCCAGTGAGCAGTTCTTC	CASSQGLAGGPSEQFF
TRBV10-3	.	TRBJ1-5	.	TGTGCCATCAGTGAACAGGAAAGCAATCAGCCCCAGCATTTT	CAISEQESNQPQHF
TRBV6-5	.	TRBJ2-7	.	TGTGCCAGCATCCTACGATTTAGCGGCCCCTACGAGCAGTACTTC	CASILRFSGPYEQYF
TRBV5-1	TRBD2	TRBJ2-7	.	TGCGCCAGCAGCCGCCTCTCGGGACTAGCGAGCTACGAGCAGTACTTC	CASSRLSGLASYEQYF
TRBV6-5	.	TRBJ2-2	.	TGTGCCAGCATATTCGCCGGGGAGCTGTTTTTT	CASIFAGELFF
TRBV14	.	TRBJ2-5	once	TGTGCCAGCAGCCAAGGTCCGGGAGAGTGGGAAGAGACCCAGTACTTC	CASSQGPGEWEETQYF
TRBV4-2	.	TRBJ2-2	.	TGTGCCAGCAGCCAAGAAGCCCTAGAGAACACCGGGGAGCTGTTTTTT	CASSQEALENTGELFF
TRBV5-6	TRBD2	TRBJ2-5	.	TGTGCCAGCAGCTACAAGACTAGCGGGGGGGAAGAGACCCAGTACTTC	CASSYKTSGGEETQYF
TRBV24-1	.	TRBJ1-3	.	TGTGCCACCAGTGATTTGCCCTGGGGGCCCACCATATATTTT	CATSDLPWGPTIYF
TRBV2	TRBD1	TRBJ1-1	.	TGTGCCAGCAGCAGGGGGCGCGGGACTGAAGCTTTCTTT	CASSRGRGTEAFF
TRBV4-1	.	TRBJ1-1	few	TGCGCCAGCAGCCAAGATCAGGGGATGAACACTGAAGCTTTCTTT	CASSQDQGMNTEAFF
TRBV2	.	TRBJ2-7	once	TGTGCCAGCAGACGGGAAAGCTCCTACGAGCAGTACTTC	CASRRESSYEQYF
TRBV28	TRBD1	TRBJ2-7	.	TGTGCCAGTACATTGGCAGGGGGCCGAAACGAGCAGTACTTC	CASTLAGGRNEQYF
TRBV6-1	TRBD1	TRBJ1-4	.	TGTGCCAGCAGTGAATACAAAGGGACAGCAACTAATGAAAAACTGTTTTTT	CASSEYKGTATNEKLFF
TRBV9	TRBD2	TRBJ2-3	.	TGTGCCAGCAGCGTAGGGGAAATGCTAGCGGGAAGCACAGATACGCAGTATTTT	CASSVGEMLAGSTDTQYF
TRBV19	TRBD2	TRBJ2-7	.	TGTGCCAGTAGTATGGGGAGCGGGGGGACCTACGAGCAGTACTTC	CASSMGSGGTYEQYF
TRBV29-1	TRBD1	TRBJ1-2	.	TGCAGCGACTGGGACAGGGTCCTTGGCTACACCTTC	CSDWDRVLGYTF
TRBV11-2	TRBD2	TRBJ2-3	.	TGTGCCAGCAGCCCCCAGGGGGTAGCGGGAGGGGGGACAGATACGCAGTATTTT	CASSPQGVAGGGTDTQYF
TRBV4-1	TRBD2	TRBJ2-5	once	TGCGCCAGCAGCCAAGATAATCCTCTAACTAGCGGGAGTCTTCTAGAGACCCAGTACTTC	CASSQDNPLTSGSLLETQYF
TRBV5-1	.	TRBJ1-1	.	TGCGCCAGCAGCCTAGGAGGGACGAGAGGGACTGAAGCTTTCTTT	CASSLGGTRGTEAFF
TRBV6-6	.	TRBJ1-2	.	TGTGCCAGCAGTTACGCGGCCGCCAACTATGGCTACACCTTC	CASSYAAANYGYTF
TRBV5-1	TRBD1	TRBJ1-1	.	TGCGCCAGCGGATGGACCGGGACAGGGGGTTTCGGTGAAGCTTTCTTT	CASGWTGTGGFGEAFF